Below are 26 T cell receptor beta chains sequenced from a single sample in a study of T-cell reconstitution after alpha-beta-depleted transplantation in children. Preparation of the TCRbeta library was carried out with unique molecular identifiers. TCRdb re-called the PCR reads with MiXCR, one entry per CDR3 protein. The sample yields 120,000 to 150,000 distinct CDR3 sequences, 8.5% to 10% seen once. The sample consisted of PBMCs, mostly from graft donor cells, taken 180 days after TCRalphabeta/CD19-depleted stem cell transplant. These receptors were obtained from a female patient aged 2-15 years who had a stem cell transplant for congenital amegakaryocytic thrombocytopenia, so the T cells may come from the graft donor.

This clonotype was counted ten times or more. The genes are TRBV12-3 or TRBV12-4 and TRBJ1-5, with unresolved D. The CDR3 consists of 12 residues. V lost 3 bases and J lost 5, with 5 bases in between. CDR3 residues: CASSLPYQPQHF. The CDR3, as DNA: TGTGCCAGCAGTTTGCCGTATCAGCCCCAGCATTTT.

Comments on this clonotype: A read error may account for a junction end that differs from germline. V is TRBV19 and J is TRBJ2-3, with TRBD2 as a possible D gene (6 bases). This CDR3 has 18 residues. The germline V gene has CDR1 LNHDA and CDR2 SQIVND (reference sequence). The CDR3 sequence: CASRIGSGHGINTDTQYF. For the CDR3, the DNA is TGTGCCAGTAGGATAGGTAGCGGACACGGAATTAATACAGATACGCAGTATTTT.

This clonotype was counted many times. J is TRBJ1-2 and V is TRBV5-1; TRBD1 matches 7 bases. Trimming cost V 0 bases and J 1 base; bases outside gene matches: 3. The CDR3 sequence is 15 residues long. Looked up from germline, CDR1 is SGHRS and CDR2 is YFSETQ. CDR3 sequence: CASSLVWDSNYGYTF. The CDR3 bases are TGCGCCAGCAGCTTGGTATGGGACAGTAACTATGGCTACACCTTC.

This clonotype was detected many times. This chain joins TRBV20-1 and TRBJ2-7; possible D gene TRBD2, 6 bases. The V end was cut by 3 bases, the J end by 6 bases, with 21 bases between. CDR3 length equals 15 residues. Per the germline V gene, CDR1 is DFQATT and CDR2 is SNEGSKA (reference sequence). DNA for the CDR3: TGCAGTGCTAGTAGTGCAGGCGGGGTCCTATTCGAGCAGTACTTC. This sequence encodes CSASSAGGVLFEQYF.

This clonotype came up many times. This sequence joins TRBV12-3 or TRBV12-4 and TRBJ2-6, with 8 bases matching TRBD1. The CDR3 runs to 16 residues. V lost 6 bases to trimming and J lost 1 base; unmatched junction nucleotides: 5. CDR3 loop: CASSGQGESGANVLTF. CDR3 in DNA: TGTGCCAGCAGCGGACAGGGAGAATCTGGGGCCAACGTCCTGACTTTC.

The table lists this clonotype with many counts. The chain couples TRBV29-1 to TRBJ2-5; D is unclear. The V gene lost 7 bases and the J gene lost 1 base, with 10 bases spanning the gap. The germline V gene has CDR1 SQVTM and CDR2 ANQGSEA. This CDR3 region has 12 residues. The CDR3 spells CSAEEPQETQYF. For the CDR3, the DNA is TGCAGCGCTGAGGAGCCCCAAGAGACCCAGTACTTC. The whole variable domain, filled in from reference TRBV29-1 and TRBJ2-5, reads SAVISQKPSRDICQRGTSLTIQCQVDSQVTMMFWYRQQPGQSLTLIATANQGSEATYESGFVIDKFPISRPNLTFSTLTVSNMSPEDSSIYLCSAEEPQETQYFGPGTRLLVL.

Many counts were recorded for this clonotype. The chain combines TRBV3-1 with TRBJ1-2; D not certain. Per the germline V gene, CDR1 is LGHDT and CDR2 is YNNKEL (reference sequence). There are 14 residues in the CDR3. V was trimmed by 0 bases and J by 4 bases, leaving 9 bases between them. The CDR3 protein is CASSQDGRPYGYTF. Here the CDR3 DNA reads TGTGCCAGCAGCCAAGACGGACGGCCCTATGGCTACACCTTC.

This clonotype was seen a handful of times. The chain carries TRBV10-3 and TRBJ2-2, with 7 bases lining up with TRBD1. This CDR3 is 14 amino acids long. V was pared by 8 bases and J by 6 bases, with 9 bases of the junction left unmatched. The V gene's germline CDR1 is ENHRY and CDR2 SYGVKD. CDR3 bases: TGTGCCATCGCCGGGACAGAGGGGGCCGGGGAGCTGTTTTTT. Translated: CAIAGTEGAGELFF.

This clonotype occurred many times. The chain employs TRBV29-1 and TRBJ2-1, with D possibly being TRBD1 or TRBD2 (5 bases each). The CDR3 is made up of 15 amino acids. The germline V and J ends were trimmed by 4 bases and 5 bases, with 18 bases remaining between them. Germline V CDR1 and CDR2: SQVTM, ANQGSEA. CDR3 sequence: CSVAVTGTPDNEQFF. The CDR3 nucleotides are TGCAGCGTTGCGGTTACCGGGACGCCAGACAATGAGCAGTTCTTC.

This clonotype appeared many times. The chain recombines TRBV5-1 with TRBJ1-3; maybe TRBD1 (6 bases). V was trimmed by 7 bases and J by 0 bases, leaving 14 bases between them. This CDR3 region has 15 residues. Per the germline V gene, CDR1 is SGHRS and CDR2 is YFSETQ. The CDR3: CASRGGPHSGNTIYF. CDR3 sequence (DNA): TGCGCCAGCCGCGGGGGCCCGCACTCTGGAAACACCATATATTTT.

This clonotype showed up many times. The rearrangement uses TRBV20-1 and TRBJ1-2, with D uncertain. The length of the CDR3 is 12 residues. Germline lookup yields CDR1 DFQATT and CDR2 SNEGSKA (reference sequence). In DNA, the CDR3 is TGCACCATGCTGGACGCAGGTTATGGCTACACCTTC. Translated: CTMLDAGYGYTF.

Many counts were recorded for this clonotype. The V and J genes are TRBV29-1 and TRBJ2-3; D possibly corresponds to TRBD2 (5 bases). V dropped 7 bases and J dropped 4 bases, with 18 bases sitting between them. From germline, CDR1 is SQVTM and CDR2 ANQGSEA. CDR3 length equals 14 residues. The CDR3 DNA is TGCAGCGCCGCCCAACTAGAAGCCGCAGATACGCAGTATTTT. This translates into CSAAQLEAADTQYF.

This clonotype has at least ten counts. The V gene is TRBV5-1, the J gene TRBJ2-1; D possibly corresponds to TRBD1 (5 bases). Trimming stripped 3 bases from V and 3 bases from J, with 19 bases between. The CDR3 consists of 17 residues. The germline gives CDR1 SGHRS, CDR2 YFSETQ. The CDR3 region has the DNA TGCGCCAGCAGCTCCCCGTGGCAGGGCCACTTCTACAATGAGCAGTTCTTC. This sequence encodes CASSSPWQGHFYNEQFF.

The CDR3 spells CASRPPGLPYEQYF. The CDR3 nucleotides are TGTGCCAGCAGACCCCCGGGGCTTCCCTACGAGCAGTACTTC. The chain links TRBV6-1 to TRBJ2-7, with D possibly called TRBD1 or TRBD2 (5 bases each). Germline V gives CDR1 MNHNS, CDR2 SASEGT. The CDR3 is 14 residues long. V shed 6 bases and J shed 2 bases, with 14 bases lying between them.

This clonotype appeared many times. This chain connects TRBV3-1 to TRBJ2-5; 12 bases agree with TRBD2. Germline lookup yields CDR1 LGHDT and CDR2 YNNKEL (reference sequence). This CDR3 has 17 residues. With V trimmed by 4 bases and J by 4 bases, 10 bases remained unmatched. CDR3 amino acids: CASSPRGASGRGETQYF. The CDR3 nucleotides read TGTGCCAGCAGCCCACGAGGCGCTAGCGGGAGGGGAGAGACCCAGTACTTC.

The CDR3, as DNA: TGTGCCATCAGTGAGTCAGGGCCCTACCAGGCGGGTGAGCAGTTCTTC. Translating it yields CAISESGPYQAGEQFF. The V and J genes are TRBV10-3 and TRBJ2-1; perhaps TRBD2 as D (5 bases). Trimming took 0 bases from V and 9 from J, leaving 18 bases between them. CDR1 is ENHRY, CDR2 SYGVKD, per germline. The CDR3 is 16 residues long.

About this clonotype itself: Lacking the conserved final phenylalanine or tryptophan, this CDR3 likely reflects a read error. The CDR3 DNA sequence: TGTGCCAGCAGTTTTTGGGTCCTCAATCAGCCCCAGCATTTG. Protein: CASSFWVLNQPQHL. V and J are TRBV28 and TRBJ1-5; D is ambiguous. The CDR3 contains 14 residues. From germline, CDR1 is MDHEN and CDR2 SYDVKM. V shed 3 bases and J shed 3 bases, with 9 bases lying between them.

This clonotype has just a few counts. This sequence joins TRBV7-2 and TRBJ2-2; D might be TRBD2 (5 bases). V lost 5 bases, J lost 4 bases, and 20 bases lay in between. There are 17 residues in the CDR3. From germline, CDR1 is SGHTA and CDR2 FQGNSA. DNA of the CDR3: TGTGCCAGCAGCACCAAATACCAGCTAGGGAGCACCGGGGAGCTGTTTTTT. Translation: CASSTKYQLGSTGELFF.

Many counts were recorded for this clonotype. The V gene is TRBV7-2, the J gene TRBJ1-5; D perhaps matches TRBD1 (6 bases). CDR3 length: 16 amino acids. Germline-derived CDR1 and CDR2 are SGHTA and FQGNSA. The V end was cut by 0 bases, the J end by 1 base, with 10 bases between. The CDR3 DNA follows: TGTGCCAGCAGCTTAGCAGGGGGTGGGAGCAATCAGCCCCAGCATTTT. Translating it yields CASSLAGGGSNQPQHF. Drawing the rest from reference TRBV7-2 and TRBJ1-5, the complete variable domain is GAGVSQSPSNKVTEKGKDVELRCDPISGHTALYWYRQSLGQGLEFLIYFQGNSAPDKSGLPSDRFSAERTGGSVSTLTIQRTQQEDSAVYLCASSLAGGGSNQPQHFGDGTRLSIL.

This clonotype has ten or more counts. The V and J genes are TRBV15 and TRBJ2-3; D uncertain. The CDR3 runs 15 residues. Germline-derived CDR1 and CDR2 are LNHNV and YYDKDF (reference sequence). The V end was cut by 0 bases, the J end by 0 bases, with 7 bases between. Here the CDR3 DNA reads TGTGCCACCAGCAGAGACAGTTCTAGCACAGATACGCAGTATTTT. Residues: CATSRDSSSTDTQYF.

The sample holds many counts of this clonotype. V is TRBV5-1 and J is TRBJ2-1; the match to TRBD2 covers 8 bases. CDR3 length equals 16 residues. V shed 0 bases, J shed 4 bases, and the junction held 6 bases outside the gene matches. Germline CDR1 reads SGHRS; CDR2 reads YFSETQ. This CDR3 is CASSLVASGYYNEQFF. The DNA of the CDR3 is TGCGCCAGCAGCTTGGTTGCTAGCGGGTATTACAATGAGCAGTTCTTC.

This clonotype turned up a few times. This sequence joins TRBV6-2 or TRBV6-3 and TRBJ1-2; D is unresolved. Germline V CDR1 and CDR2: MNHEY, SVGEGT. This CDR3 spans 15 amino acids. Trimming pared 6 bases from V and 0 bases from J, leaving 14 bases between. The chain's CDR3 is CASSLQKISNYGYTF. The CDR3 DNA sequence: TGTGCCAGCAGCCTACAGAAGATATCTAACTATGGCTACACCTTC.

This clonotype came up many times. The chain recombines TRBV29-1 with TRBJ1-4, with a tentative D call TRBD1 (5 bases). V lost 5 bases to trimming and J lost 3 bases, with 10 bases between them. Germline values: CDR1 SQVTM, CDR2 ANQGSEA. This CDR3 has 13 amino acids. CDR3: CSVLQVSNEKLFF. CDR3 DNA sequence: TGCAGCGTTCTACAGGTTTCTAATGAAAAACTGTTTTTT.

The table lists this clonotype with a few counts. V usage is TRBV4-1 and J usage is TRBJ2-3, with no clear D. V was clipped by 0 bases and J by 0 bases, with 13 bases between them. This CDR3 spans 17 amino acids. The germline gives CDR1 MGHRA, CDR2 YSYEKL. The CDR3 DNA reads TGCGCCAGCAGCCAAGATTATACCAGTCGTAGCACAGATACGCAGTATTTT. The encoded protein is CASSQDYTSRSTDTQYF.

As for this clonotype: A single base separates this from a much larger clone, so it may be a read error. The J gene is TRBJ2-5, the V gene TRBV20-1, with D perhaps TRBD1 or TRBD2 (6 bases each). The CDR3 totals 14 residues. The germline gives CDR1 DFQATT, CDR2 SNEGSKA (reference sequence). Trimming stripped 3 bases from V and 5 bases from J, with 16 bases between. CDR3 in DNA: TGCAGTGCTAGCGGGGGCCTAGGGGTGGAGACCCAGTACTTC. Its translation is CSASGGLGVETQYF.

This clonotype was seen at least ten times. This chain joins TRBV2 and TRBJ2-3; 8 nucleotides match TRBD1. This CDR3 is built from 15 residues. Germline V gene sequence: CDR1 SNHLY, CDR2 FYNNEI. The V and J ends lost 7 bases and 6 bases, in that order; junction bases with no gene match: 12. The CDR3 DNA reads TGTGCCAGCAACTCCTTTGACAGGGGTGCGGATACGCAGTATTTT. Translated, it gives CASNSFDRGADTQYF.